This TCR beta chain was recorded in a study of blood T cell repertoires in COVID-19. The overall study: Whether acute or convalescent, the COVID-19 samples came from the United States, Italy and Spain. From T cells, B-cell-depleted T cells, or PBMCs came the material, which was cDNA or gDNA.

Germline CDR1 MNHEY, CDR2 SMNVEV (reference sequence). The CDR3 loop spans 9 amino acids. Original handling: It was from reference gene primer amplification that nucleated cell counts were estimated. This table comes from immunoSEQ multiplex PCR, and its TCRdb copy is limited to in-frame clones, with some not included. V and J calls and clone size are those listed in that table; D and trimming were worked out from the DNA. The sample has 310,000 or so clones, approximately 82% seen once. For this clone: Germline is not matched at one junction end, which may reflect a read error.

Sequencing used peripheral blood. The J gene is TRBJ1-1, the V gene TRBV27, with 7 nucleotides matching TRBD1. This receptor was obtained from a woman between 50 and 59 years old with acute or convalescent COVID-19. In DNA form, the CDR3 reads TGTGCCAGCAACCCTCGGACAGGCTTT. Translation: CASNPRTGF.